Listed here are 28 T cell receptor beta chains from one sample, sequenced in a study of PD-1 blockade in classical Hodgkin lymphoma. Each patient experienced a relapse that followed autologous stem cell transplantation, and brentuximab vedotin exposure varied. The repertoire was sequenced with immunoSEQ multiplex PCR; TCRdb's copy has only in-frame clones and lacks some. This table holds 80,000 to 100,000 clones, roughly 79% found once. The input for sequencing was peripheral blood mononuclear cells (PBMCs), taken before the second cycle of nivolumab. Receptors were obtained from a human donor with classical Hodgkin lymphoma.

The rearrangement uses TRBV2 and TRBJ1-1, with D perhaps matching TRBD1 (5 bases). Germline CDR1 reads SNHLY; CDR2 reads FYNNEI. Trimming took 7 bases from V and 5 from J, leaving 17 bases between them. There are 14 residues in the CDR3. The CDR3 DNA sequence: TGTGCCAGCAAAGCAGGGATTAGGACAACTGAAGCTTTCTTT. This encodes CASKAGIRTTEAFF.

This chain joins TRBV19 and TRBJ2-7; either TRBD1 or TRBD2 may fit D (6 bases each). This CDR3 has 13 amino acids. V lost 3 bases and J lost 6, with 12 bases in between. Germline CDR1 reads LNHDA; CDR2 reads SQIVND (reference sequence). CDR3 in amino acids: CASSILRGGEQYF. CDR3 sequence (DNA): TGTGCCAGTAGTATTCTCAGGGGAGGCGAGCAGTACTTC.

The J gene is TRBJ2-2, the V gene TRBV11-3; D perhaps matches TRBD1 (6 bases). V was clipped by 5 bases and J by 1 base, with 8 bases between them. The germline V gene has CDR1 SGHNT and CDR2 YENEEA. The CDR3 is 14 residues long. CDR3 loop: CASSQQGNTGELFF. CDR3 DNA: TGTGCCAGCAGCCAACAGGGGAACACCGGGGAGCTGTTTTTT.

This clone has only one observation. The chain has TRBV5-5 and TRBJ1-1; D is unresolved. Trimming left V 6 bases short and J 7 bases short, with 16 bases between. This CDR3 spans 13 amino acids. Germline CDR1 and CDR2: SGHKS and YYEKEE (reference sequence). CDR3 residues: CASTPENIFEAFF. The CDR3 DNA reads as TGTGCCAGCACCCCCGAGAACATCTTTGAAGCTTTCTTT.

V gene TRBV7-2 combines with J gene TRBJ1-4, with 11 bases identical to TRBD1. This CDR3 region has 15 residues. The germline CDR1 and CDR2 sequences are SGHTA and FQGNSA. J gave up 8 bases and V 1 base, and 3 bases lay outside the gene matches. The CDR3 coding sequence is TGTGCCAGCAGCTTAGAAGGGACAGGGGGGGAAAAACTGTTTTTT. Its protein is CASSLEGTGGEKLFF.

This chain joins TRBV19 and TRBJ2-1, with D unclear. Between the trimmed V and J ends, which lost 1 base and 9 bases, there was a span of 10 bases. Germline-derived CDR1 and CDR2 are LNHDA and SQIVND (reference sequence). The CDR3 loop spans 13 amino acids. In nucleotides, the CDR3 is TGTGCCAGTAGTATAGCGCAGTATGGTGAGCAGTTCTTC. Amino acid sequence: CASSIAQYGEQFF.

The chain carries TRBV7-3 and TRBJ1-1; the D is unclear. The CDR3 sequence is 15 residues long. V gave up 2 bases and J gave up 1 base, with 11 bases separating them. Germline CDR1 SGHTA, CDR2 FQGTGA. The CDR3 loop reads CASSLLGLPNTEAFF. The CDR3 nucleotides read TGTGCCAGCAGCTTATTAGGACTCCCGAACACTGAAGCTTTCTTT.

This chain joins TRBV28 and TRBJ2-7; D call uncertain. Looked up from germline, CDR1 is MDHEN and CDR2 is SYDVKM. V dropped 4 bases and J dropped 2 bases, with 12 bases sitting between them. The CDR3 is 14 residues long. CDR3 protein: CASSSFTPPYEQYF. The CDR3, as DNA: TGTGCCAGCAGTTCGTTTACCCCTCCCTACGAGCAGTACTTC.

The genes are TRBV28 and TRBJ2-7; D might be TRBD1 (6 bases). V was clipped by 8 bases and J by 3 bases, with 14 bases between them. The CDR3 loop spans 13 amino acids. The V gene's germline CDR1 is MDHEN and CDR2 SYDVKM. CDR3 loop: CASLALRGYEQYF. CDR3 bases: TGTGCCAGCCTTGCCCTCAGGGGCTACGAGCAGTACTTC.

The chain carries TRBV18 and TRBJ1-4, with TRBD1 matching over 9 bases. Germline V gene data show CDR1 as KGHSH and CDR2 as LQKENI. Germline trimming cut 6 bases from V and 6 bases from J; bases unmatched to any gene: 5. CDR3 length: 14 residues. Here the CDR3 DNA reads TGTGCCAGCTCTCACGACAGGGGGGATGAAAAACTGTTTTTT. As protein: CASSHDRGDEKLFF. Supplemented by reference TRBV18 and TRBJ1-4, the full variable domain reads NAGVMQNPRHLVRRRGQEARLRCSPMKGHSHVYWYRQLPEEGLKFMVYLQKENIIDESGMPKERFSAEFPKEGPSILRIQQVVRGDSAAYFCASSHDRGDEKLFFGSGTQLSVL.

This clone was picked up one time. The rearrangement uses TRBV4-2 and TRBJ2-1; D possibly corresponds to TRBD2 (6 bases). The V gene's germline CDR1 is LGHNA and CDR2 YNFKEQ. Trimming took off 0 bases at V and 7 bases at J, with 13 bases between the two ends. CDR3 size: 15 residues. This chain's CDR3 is CASSQDSTSHNEQFF. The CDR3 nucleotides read TGTGCCAGCAGCCAAGATTCAACTAGCCATAATGAGCAGTTCTTC.

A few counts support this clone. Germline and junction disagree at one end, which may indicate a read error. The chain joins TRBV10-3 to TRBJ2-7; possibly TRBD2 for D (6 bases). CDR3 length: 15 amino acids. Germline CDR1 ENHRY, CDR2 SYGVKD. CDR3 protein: CASSERASGAYEQYF. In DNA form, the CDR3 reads TGTGCCAGCAGTGAAAGGGCCTCGGGGGCCTACGAGCAGTACTTC.

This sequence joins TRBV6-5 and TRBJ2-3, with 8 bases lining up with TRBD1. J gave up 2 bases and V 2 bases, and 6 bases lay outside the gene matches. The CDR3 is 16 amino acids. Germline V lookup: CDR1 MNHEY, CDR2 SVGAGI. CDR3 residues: CASSYGGGQDTDTQYF. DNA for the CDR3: TGTGCCAGCAGTTACGGTGGGGGACAGGACACAGATACGCAGTATTTT.

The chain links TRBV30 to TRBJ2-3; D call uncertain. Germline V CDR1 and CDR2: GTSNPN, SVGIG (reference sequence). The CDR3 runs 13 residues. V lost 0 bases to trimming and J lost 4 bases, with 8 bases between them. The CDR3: CAWSVDLSDTQYF. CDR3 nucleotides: TGTGCCTGGAGTGTTGACTTGTCAGATACGCAGTATTTT.

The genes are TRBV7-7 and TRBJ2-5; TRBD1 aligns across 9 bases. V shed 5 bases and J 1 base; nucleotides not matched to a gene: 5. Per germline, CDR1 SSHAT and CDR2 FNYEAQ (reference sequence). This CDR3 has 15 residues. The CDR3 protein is CASSPGQGRQETQYF. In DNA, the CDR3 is TGTGCCAGCAGCCCGGGACAGGGTCGCCAAGAGACCCAGTACTTC.

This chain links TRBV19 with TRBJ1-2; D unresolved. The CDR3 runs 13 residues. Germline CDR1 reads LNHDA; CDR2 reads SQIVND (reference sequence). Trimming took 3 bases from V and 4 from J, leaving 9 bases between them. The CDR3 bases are TGTGCCAGTAGTATGATCGCAAGCTATGGCTACACCTTC. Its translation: CASSMIASYGYTF. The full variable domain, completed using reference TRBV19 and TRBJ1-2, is DGGITQSPKYLFRKEGQNVTLSCEQNLNHDAMYWYRQDPGQGLRLIYYSQIVNDFQKGDIAEGYSVSREKKESFPLTVTSAQKNPTAFYLCASSMIASYGYTFGSGTRLTVV.

The CDR3 loop is CASSPGRAGELFF. In nucleotides, the CDR3 is TGTGCCAGCAGCCCGGGGAGGGCCGGGGAGCTGTTTTTT. The genes are TRBV7-2 and TRBJ2-2; 7 bases map to TRBD2. The CDR3 runs to 13 residues. J was trimmed by 6 bases and V by 5 bases; bases with no gene match: 3. Germline CDR1 and CDR2: SGHTA and FQGNSA.

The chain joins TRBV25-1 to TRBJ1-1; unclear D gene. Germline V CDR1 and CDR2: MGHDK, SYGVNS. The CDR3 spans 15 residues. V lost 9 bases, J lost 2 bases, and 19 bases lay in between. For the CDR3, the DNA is TGTGCCAGTATTCCCACGGGATCTGTAAACACTGAAGCTTTCTTT. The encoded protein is CASIPTGSVNTEAFF.

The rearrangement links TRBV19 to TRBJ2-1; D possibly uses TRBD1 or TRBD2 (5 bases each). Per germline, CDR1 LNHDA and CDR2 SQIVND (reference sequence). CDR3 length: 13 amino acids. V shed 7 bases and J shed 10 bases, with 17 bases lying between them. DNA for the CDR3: TGTGCCAGTAAATTGACCGATCGGGACGAGCAGTTCTTC. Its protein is CASKLTDRDEQFF. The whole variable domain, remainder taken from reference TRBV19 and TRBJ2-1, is DGGITQSPKYLFRKEGQNVTLSCEQNLNHDAMYWYRQDPGQGLRLIYYSQIVNDFQKGDIAEGYSVSREKKESFPLTVTSAQKNPTAFYLCASKLTDRDEQFFGPGTRLTVL.

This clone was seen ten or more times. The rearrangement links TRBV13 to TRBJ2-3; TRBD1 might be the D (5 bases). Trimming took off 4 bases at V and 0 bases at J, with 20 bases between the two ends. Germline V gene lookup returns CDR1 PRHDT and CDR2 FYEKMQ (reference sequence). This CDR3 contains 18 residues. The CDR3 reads CASSSTTDRRSSTDTQYF. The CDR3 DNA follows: TGTGCCAGCAGCTCGACGACCGACAGAAGATCTAGCACAGATACGCAGTATTTT.

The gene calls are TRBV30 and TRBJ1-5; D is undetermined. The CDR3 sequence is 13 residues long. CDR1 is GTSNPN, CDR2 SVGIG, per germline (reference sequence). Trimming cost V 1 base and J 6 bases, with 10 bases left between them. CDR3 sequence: CAWSGGGVQPQHF. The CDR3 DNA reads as TGTGCCTGGAGTGGGGGTGGCGTTCAGCCCCAGCATTTT.

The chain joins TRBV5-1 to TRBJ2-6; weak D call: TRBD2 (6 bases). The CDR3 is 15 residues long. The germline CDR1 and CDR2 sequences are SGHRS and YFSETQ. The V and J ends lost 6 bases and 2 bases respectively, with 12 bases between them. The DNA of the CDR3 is TGCGCCAGCACCCTTGGAGGGGCTGGGGCCAACGTCCTGACTTTC. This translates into CASTLGGAGANVLTF.

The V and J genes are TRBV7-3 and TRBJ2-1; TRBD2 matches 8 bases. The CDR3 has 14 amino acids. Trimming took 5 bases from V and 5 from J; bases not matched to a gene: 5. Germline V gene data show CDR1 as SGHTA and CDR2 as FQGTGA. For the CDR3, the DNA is TGTGCCAGCAGCAGGAGCGGGAGAGACAATGAGCAGTTCTTC. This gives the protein CASSRSGRDNEQFF.

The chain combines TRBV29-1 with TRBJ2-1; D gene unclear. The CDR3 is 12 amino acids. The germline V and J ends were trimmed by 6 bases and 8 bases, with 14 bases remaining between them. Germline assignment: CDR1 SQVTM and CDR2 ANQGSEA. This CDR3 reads CSVTSTWDEQFF. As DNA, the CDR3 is TGCAGCGTGACCTCTACTTGGGATGAGCAGTTCTTC.

CDR3 sequence: CASSVGEIEQFF. The CDR3, as DNA: TGTGCCAGCAGCGTCGGGGAGATTGAGCAGTTCTTC. The V and J genes are TRBV9 and TRBJ2-1, with a tentative D call TRBD2 (5 bases). The CDR3 totals 12 residues. The ends were cut back, 2 bases at V and 9 bases at J, with 9 bases in the middle. The germline CDR1 and CDR2 sequences are SGDLS and YYNGEE.

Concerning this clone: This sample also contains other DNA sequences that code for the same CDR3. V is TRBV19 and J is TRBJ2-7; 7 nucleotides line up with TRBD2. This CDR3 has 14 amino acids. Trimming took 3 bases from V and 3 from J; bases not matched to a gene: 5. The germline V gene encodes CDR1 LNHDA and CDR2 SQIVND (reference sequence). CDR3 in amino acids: CASSIASGDYEQYF. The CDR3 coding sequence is TGTGCCAGTAGTATCGCTAGCGGTGACTACGAGCAGTACTTC.

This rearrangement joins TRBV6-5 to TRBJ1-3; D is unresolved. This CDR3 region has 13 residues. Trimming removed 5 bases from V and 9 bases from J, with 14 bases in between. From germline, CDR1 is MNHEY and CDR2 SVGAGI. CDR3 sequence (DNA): TGTGCCAGCAGTCCTGACCAACTGGGCACCATATATTTT. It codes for CASSPDQLGTIYF.

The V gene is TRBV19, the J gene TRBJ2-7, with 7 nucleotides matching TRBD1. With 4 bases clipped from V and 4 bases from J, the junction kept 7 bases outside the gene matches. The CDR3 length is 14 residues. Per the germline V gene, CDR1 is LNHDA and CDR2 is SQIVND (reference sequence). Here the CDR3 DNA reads TGTGCCAGTAGTAATCCGGGACAGACGTACGAGCAGTACTTC. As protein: CASSNPGQTYEQYF.